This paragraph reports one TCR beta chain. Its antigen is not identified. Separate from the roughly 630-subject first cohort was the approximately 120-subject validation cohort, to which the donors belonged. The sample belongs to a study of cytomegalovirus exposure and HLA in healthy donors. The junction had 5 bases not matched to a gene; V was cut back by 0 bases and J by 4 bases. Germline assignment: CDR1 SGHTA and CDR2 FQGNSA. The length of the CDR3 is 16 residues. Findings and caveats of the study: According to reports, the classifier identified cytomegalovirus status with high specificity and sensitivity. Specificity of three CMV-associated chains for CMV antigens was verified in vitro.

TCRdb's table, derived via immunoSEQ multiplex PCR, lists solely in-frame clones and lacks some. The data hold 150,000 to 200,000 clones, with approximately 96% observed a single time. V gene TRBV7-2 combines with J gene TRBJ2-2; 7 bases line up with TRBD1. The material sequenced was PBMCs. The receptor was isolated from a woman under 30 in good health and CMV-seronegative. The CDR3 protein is CASSLAGAGGTGELFF. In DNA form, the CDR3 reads TGTGCCAGCAGCTTAGCGGGGGCAGGGGGCACCGGGGAGCTGTTTTTT.